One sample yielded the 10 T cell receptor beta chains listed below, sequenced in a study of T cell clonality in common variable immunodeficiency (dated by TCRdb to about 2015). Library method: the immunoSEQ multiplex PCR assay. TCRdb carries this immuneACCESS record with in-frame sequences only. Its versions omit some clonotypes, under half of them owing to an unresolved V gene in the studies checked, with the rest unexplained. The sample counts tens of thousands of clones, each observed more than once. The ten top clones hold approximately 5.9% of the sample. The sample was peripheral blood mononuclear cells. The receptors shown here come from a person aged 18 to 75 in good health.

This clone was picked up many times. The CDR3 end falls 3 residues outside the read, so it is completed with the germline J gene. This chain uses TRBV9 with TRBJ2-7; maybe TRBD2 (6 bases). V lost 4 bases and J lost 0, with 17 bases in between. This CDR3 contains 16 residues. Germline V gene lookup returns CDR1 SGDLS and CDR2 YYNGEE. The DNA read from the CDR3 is TGTGCCAGCAGCACGAAAGGAGGGGTTAGCTCCTACGAG. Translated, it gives CASSTKGGVSSYE. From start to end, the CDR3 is CASSTKGGVSSYEQYF.

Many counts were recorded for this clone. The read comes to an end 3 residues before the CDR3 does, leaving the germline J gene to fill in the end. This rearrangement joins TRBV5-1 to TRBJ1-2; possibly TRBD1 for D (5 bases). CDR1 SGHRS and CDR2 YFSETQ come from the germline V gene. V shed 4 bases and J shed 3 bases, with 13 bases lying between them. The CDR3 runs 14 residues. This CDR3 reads CASSLVGRDYGYTF. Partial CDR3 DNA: TGCGCCAGCAGCCTCGTTGGCAGGGACTATGGC.

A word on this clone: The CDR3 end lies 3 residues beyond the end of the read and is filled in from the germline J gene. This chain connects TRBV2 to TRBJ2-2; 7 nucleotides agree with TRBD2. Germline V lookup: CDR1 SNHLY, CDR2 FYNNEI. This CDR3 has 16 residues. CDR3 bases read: TGTGCCAGCAGCTGGGGGGGTCTGGGGTTGGGAGAAAAG. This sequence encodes CASSWGGLGLGEK. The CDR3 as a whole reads CASSWGGLGLGEKLFF.

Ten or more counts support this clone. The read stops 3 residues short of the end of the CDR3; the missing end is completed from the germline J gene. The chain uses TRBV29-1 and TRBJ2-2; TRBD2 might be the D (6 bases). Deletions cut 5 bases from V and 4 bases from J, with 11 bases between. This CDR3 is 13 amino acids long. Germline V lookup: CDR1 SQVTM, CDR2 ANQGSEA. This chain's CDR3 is CSVPFGGTGELFF. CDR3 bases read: TGCAGCGTTCCGTTCGGGGGCACCGGGGAG.

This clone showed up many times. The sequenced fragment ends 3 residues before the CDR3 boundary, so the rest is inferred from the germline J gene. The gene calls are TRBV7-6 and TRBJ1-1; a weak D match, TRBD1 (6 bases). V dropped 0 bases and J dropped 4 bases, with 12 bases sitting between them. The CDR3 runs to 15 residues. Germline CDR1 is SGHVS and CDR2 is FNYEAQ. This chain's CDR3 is CASSLAGGVGTEAFF. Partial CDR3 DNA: TGTGCCAGCAGCTTAGCAGGGGGAGTGGGCACTGAA.

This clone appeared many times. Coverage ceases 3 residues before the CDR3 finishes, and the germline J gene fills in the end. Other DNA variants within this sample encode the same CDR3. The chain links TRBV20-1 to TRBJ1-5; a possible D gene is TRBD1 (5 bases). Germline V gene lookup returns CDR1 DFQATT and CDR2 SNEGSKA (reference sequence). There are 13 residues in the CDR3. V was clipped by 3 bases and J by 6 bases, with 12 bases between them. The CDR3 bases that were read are TGCAGTGCTAGGGGGGGGGTAGGTCAGCCC. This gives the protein CSARGGVGQP. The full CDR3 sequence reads CSARGGVGQPQHF.

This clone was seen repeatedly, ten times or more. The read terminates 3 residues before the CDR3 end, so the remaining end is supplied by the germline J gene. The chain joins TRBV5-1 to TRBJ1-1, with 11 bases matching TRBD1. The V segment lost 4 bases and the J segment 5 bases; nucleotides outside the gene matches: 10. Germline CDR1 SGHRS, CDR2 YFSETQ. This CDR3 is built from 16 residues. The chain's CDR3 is CASSGGTGGMRTEAFF. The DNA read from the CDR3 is TGCGCCAGCAGCGGCGGGACAGGGGGAATGAGGACTGAA.

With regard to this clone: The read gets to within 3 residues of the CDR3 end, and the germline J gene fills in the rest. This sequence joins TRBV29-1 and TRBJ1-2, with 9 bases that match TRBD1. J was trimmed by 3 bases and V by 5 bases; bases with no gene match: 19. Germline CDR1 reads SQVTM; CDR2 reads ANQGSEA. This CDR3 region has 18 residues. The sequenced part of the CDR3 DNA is TGCAGCGTTTTGGGGCAAACCGGGACAGGGAAGGAGTACTATGGC. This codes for CSVLGQTGTGKEYYG. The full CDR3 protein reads CSVLGQTGTGKEYYGYTF.

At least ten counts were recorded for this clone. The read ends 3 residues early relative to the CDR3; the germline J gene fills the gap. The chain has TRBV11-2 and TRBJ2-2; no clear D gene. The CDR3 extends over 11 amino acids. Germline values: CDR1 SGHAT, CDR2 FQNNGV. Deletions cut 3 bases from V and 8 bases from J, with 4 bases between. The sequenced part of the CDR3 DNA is TGTGCCAGCAGCTTTCCTGGGGAG. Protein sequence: CASSFPGE. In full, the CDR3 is CASSFPGELFF.

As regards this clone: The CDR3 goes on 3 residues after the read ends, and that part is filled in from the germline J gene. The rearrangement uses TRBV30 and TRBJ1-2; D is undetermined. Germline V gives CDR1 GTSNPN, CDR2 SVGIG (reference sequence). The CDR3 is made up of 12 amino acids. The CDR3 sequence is CAVTGYSYDYTF. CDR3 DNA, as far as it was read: TGTGCCGTGACTGGGTACTCCTACGAC.